This TCR beta chain came from a study of cytomegalovirus exposure and HLA in healthy donors. Findings and limits, study-wide: As a later analysis showed, a missense DCLRE1C variant was linked to trimming of TCR beta V- and J-genes.

Details on this clone: Its antigen is as yet unknown.

Trimming cost V 4 bases and J 10 bases; bases outside gene matches: 9. The germline gives CDR1 SNHLY, CDR2 FYNNEI. The CDR3 covers 15 residues. The PCR had 60 Vbeta and 13 Jbeta primers. Here immunoSEQ multiplex PCR was the method, and the copy in TCRdb shows in-frame clones only, minus some. The table for this sample gives under 200,000 clones. This sequence joins TRBV2 and TRBJ1-6; 8 bases agree with TRBD1. This receptor was obtained from a woman between 18 and 30 years old in good health and CMV-seropositive. The sample consisted of PBMCs. The CDR3 DNA reads TGTGCCAGCAGTGCGGACAGGGCCCTTGGGTCACCCCTCCACTTT. It codes for CASSADRALGSPLHF.